Below are 31 T cell receptor beta chains sequenced from a single sample in a study of blood T cell repertoires in COVID-19 (dated by TCRdb to between 2020 and 2021). Libraries were made using the immunoSEQ multiplex PCR assay. The table was pulled from immuneACCESS by TCRdb, which kept in-frame rearrangements only. Such tables lose some clones; where checked, under half of the loss comes from unresolved V genes, and the rest has no known cause. This sample lists under 300,000 clones; around 82% were detected once. Over 8.5% of the sample rests with the top ten. Sequences were obtained from peripheral blood. Source of these receptors: a woman in her forties or fifties who had recovered from COVID-19.

This clone was counted only a few times. The V and J genes are TRBV10-3 and TRBJ2-3; tentatively, D is TRBD2 (5 bases). The CDR3 has 14 residues. Germline V lookup: CDR1 ENHRY, CDR2 SYGVKD. The germline V and J ends were trimmed by 8 bases and 2 bases, with 14 bases remaining between them. CDR3 DNA sequence: TGTGCCATCTCTCGAGCGGATCCCACAGATACGCAGTATTTT. As protein: CAISRADPTDTQYF.

The sample holds a few counts of this clone. The rearrangement uses TRBV4-1 and TRBJ2-7; a possible D gene is TRBD1 (5 bases). V lost 1 base to trimming and J lost 4 bases, with 11 bases between them. This CDR3 spans 14 amino acids. Germline assignment: CDR1 MGHRA and CDR2 YSYEKL. The chain's CDR3 is CASSQGAGSYEQYF. CDR3 DNA sequence: TGCGCCAGCAGCCAAGGGGCAGGGTCTTACGAGCAGTACTTC.

The V call is TRBV4-2, the J call TRBJ2-1; the match to TRBD2 covers 13 bases. Per the germline V gene, CDR1 is LGHNA and CDR2 is YNFKEQ. CDR3 size: 15 residues. Trimming removed 4 bases from V and 4 bases from J; junction bases left unmatched: 1. CDR3 residues: CASSPTSGGYNEQFF. The CDR3 nucleotides are TGTGCCAGCAGCCCGACTAGCGGGGGGTACAATGAGCAGTTCTTC.

DNA for the CDR3: TGTGCCAGCAGCCCTGGACAGGGGGCTTTCACTGAAGCTTTCTTT. Translation: CASSPGQGAFTEAFF. The chain couples TRBV11-1 to TRBJ1-1, with 11 bases fitting TRBD1. J lost 4 bases, V lost 5 bases, and 6 bases had no gene match. Looked up from germline, CDR1 is SGHAT and CDR2 is FQDESV (reference sequence). There are 15 residues in the CDR3.

V gene TRBV27 combines with J gene TRBJ2-5, with D perhaps matching TRBD1 (6 bases). The CDR3 extends over 17 amino acids. The V and J ends lost 1 base and 5 bases respectively, with 20 bases between them. Germline V lookup: CDR1 MNHEY, CDR2 SMNVEV (reference sequence). This CDR3 is CASSLWWDPGVRETQYF. CDR3 in DNA: TGTGCCAGCAGTTTATGGTGGGACCCAGGGGTGCGGGAGACCCAGTACTTC.

V usage is TRBV5-1 and J usage is TRBJ2-5, with TRBD1 identical over 8 bases. CDR1 is SGHRS and CDR2 is YFSETQ in the germline V gene. Trimming at V came to 0 bases and at J to 5 bases, leaving 15 bases not matched to a gene. The CDR3 runs to 18 residues. In DNA, the CDR3 is TGCGCCAGCAGCTTGGCCCCCCAGGGGGCCTCCAAGTCGGAGACCCAGTACTTC. Its translation is CASSLAPQGASKSETQYF. The whole variable domain, remainder taken from reference TRBV5-1 and TRBJ2-5, is KAGVTQTPRYLIKTRGQQVTLSCSPISGHRSVSWYQQTPGQGLQFLFEYFSETQRNKGNFPGRFSGRQFSNSRSEMNVSTLELGDSALYLCASSLAPQGASKSETQYFGPGTRLLVL.

The CDR3 DNA follows: TGTGCCAGCTCACCATTATCCATTCTCGGACAGGGGTTTGGAAACACCATATATTTT. It translates to CASSPLSILGQGFGNTIYF. V gene TRBV18 combines with J gene TRBJ1-3; TRBD1 matches 9 bases. The CDR3 extends over 19 amino acids. J lost 3 bases, V lost 2 bases, and 14 bases had no gene match. Germline V lookup: CDR1 KGHSH, CDR2 LQKENI.

V usage is TRBV7-9 and J usage is TRBJ1-6; 12 bases match TRBD1. Germline V gives CDR1 SEHNR, CDR2 FQNEAQ (reference sequence). The CDR3 has 19 residues. V lost 1 base, J lost 10 bases, and 14 bases stayed unmatched. The chain's CDR3 is CASSLGPVGQGARWSPLHF. CDR3 DNA sequence: TGTGCCAGCAGCTTAGGCCCCGTGGGACAGGGGGCGCGGTGGTCACCCCTCCACTTT.

The V and J genes are TRBV5-1 and TRBJ1-1; D remains ambiguous. CDR3 length: 14 amino acids. The V gene lost 0 bases and the J gene lost 1 base, with 7 bases spanning the gap. The germline V gene encodes CDR1 SGHRS and CDR2 YFSETQ. Here the CDR3 DNA reads TGCGCCAGCAGCTTGGCCCGCAGGAACACTGAAGCTTTCTTT. Encoded protein: CASSLARRNTEAFF.

This sequence joins TRBV6-5 and TRBJ2-7; D perhaps matches TRBD1 (7 bases). CDR1 is MNHEY and CDR2 is SVGAGI in the germline V gene. The length of the CDR3 is 13 residues. Trimming took 7 bases from V and 6 from J, leaving 16 bases between them. The CDR3 sequence: CASISSGGLEQYF. CDR3 DNA: TGTGCCAGCATTTCGTCAGGGGGACTCGAGCAGTACTTC.

This clone was counted between two and nine times. The gene calls are TRBV15 and TRBJ2-7; possible D gene TRBD2, 6 bases. V lost 0 bases to trimming and J lost 1 base, with 7 bases between them. Germline CDR1 is LNHNV and CDR2 is YYDKDF (reference sequence). This CDR3 comprises 14 residues. The CDR3 region is CATSRELASYEQYF. In DNA, the CDR3 is TGTGCCACCAGCAGAGAACTAGCTTCCTACGAGCAGTACTTC.

This sequence joins TRBV4-3 and TRBJ2-2; TRBD2 matches at 9 bases. The ends lost 0 bases at V and 4 bases at J; junction bases unmatched: 6. The CDR3 is made up of 17 amino acids. Germline V CDR1 and CDR2: LGHNA, YSLEER. The CDR3 region has the DNA TGCGCCAGCAGCCAAGAAGGTAGCGGGAGAGGCACCGGGGAGCTGTTTTTT. Its translation is CASSQEGSGRGTGELFF.

The chain combines TRBV3-1 (or the pseudogene TRBV3-2) with TRBJ2-7; D is unclear. This CDR3 spans 11 amino acids. With 5 bases removed from V and 2 bases from J, the gap between germline ends came to 4 bases. CDR1 and CDR2 (germline): LGHDT, YNNKEL (reference sequence). CDR3 protein: CASSGTYEQYF. CDR3 in DNA: TGTGCCAGCAGCGGCACCTACGAGCAGTACTTC.

The rearrangement uses TRBV19 and TRBJ2-3; 8 nucleotides align to TRBD2. The CDR3 length is 13 residues. Germline V lookup: CDR1 LNHDA, CDR2 SQIVND (reference sequence). J gave up 5 bases and V 5 bases, and 3 bases lay outside the gene matches. CDR3 protein: CASSGLARDTQYF. The DNA for the CDR3 is TGTGCCAGTAGTGGACTAGCAAGAGATACGCAGTATTTT.

V and J are TRBV6-2 or TRBV6-3 and TRBJ1-6, with 7 bases that match TRBD1. This CDR3 region has 14 residues. From germline, CDR1 is MNHEY and CDR2 SVGEGT. V lost 6 bases, J lost 8 bases, and 7 bases stayed unmatched. The CDR3 protein is CASSLRDSDSPLHF. In DNA form, the CDR3 reads TGTGCCAGCAGCCTCCGGGACAGCGATTCACCCCTCCACTTT.

This chain links TRBV18 with TRBJ2-7, with 7 bases that match TRBD1. The ends lost 0 bases at V and 6 bases at J; junction bases unmatched: 8. This CDR3 comprises 15 residues. Germline loops: CDR1 KGHSH, CDR2 LQKENI. The CDR3 DNA reads TGTGCCAGCTCACCACCAAAAACAGGGGTCGGCGAGCAGTACTTC. This gives the protein CASSPPKTGVGEQYF.

V and J are TRBV28 and TRBJ2-3, with 7 bases matching TRBD1. The CDR3 loop spans 16 amino acids. With 7 bases clipped from V and 0 bases from J, the junction kept 10 bases outside the gene matches. Germline V lookup: CDR1 MDHEN, CDR2 SYDVKM. The CDR3 DNA reads as TGTGCCAGCACCGAAGGGGGCAGACTTAGCACAGATACGCAGTATTTT. Its protein is CASTEGGRLSTDTQYF.

J is TRBJ2-4 and V is TRBV29-1; TRBD1 agrees at 9 bases. The CDR3 is 13 residues long. Germline-derived CDR1 and CDR2 are SQVTM and ANQGSEA. V shed 5 bases and J 8 bases; nucleotides not matched to a gene: 7. The CDR3 sequence: CSVSTDRGDIQYF. In DNA form, the CDR3 reads TGCAGCGTTTCTACGGACAGGGGAGACATTCAGTACTTC.

The chain links TRBV12-1 to TRBJ2-1; the listed D gene, TRBD2, was not tested against the DNA. TRBV12-1 is reported as a pseudogene. The CDR3 is 18 amino acids. The CDR3 nucleotides are TGTGCCAGCAGCATATTAGGACATAGCGGTCTACCCTACAATGAGCAGTTCTTC. The encoded protein is CASSILGHSGLPYNEQFF.

The J gene is TRBJ2-7, the V gene TRBV11-3; tentatively, D is TRBD1 (6 bases). Germline V lookup: CDR1 SGHNT, CDR2 YENEEA. This CDR3 comprises 13 residues. Trimming pared 1 base from V and 5 bases from J, leaving 9 bases between. This chain's CDR3 is CASSLGRTDEQYF. CDR3 DNA: TGTGCCAGCAGCTTAGGAAGGACAGACGAGCAGTACTTC.

This chain connects TRBV28 to TRBJ1-1; D unclear. The CDR3 covers 12 residues. Germline values: CDR1 MDHEN, CDR2 SYDVKM. V lost 5 bases and J 11 bases, leaving 15 bases between the germline ends. This CDR3 is CASSPVLRWAFF. In DNA form, the CDR3 reads TGTGCCAGCAGTCCCGTTCTCCGGTGGGCTTTCTTT.

J is TRBJ2-2 and V is TRBV5-4; TRBD2 might be the D (6 bases). The CDR3 runs to 13 residues. Germline V gene lookup returns CDR1 SGHNT and CDR2 YYREEE (reference sequence). Trimming took 6 bases from V and 6 from J, leaving 12 bases between them. Written as DNA, the CDR3 is TGTGCCAGCAACGATCCGGGGGCCGGGGAGCTGTTTTTT. This translates into CASNDPGAGELFF.

A note on this clone: Other DNA sequences within the sample encode an identical CDR3. This chain uses TRBV5-1 with TRBJ2-2, with TRBD1 identical over 9 bases. Trimming removed 4 bases from V and 5 bases from J; junction bases left unmatched: 3. CDR1 and CDR2 (germline): SGHRS, YFSETQ. The CDR3 sequence is 14 residues long. CDR3 protein: CASSPDRGTGELFF. In nucleotides, the CDR3 is TGCGCCAGCAGCCCGGACAGGGGAACCGGGGAGCTGTTTTTT. The full variable domain, completed using reference TRBV5-1 and TRBJ2-2, is KAGVTQTPRYLIKTRGQQVTLSCSPISGHRSVSWYQQTPGQGLQFLFEYFSETQRNKGNFPGRFSGRQFSNSRSEMNVSTLELGDSALYLCASSPDRGTGELFFGEGSRLTVL.

The chain joins TRBV24-1 to TRBJ2-1; 16 nucleotides line up with TRBD2. From germline, CDR1 is KGHDR and CDR2 SFDVKD. Trimming at V came to 3 bases and at J to 1 base, leaving 5 bases not matched to a gene. The CDR3 totals 19 residues. CDR3 amino acids: CATSDEGTSGRGSYNEQFF. The CDR3 coding sequence is TGTGCCACCAGTGATGAAGGGACTAGCGGGAGGGGTTCCTACAATGAGCAGTTCTTC.

This clone has a handful of counts. The genes are TRBV2 and TRBJ2-7, with a weak D call TRBD1 (6 bases). The germline gives CDR1 SNHLY, CDR2 FYNNEI. Trimming took 7 bases from V and 4 from J, leaving 17 bases between them. There are 14 residues in the CDR3. CDR3 residues: CASTEARGSYEQYF. CDR3 in DNA: TGTGCCAGCACCGAAGCCAGGGGTTCGTACGAGCAGTACTTC.

The V gene is TRBV30, the J gene TRBJ1-6; 9 nucleotides agree with TRBD1. The V gene's germline CDR1 is GTSNPN and CDR2 SVGIG (reference sequence). After removal of 1 base from V and 9 bases from J, the junction contained 10 bases not matched to a gene. CDR3 length: 16 residues. The CDR3: CAWSESGQGGVSPLHF. CDR3 coding DNA: TGTGCCTGGAGTGAATCGGGACAGGGCGGGGTTTCACCCCTCCACTTT. The full variable domain, completed using reference TRBV30 and TRBJ1-6, is SQTIHQWPATLVQPVGSPLSLECTVEGTSNPNLYWYRQAAGRGLQLLFYSVGIGQISSEVPQNLSASRPQDRQFILSSKKLLLSDSGFYLCAWSESGQGGVSPLHFGNGTRLTVT.

V is TRBV2 and J is TRBJ2-6; D not certain. Trimming took 0 bases from V and 1 from J, leaving 16 bases between them. Germline loops: CDR1 SNHLY, CDR2 FYNNEI. CDR3 length: 19 residues. The CDR3 loop is CASSEAQVLPVSGANVLTF. CDR3 nucleotides: TGTGCCAGCAGTGAAGCGCAGGTTCTCCCGGTTTCTGGGGCCAACGTCCTGACTTTC.

The rearrangement joins TRBV6-7 to TRBJ1-2; weak D call: TRBD1 (6 bases). TRBV6-7 is noted as an ORF with a role that remains uncertain. The CDR3 runs 15 residues. Trimming removed 0 bases from V and 8 bases from J, with 16 bases in between. The CDR3 nucleotides read TGTGCCAGCAGTTACTCCCAGGGGTCCCATAGAGGCTACACCTTC. Its protein is CASSYSQGSHRGYTF.

The rearrangement joins TRBV5-1 to TRBJ2-7; TRBD1 agrees at 7 bases. With 4 bases clipped from V and 2 bases from J, the junction kept 6 bases outside the gene matches. There are 14 residues in the CDR3. Germline V gene sequence: CDR1 SGHRS, CDR2 YFSETQ. The CDR3 spells CASSLQGQAYEQYF. In nucleotides, the CDR3 is TGCGCCAGCAGCCTACAGGGGCAAGCCTACGAGCAGTACTTC.

This clone was seen just once. V and J are TRBV7-2 and TRBJ1-2, with unresolved D. CDR3 length equals 14 residues. V was trimmed by 3 bases and J by 0 bases, leaving 8 bases between them. The germline V gene encodes CDR1 SGHTA and CDR2 FQGNSA. CDR3 coding DNA: TGTGCCAGCAGCTTCGGGGAAGCTAACTATGGCTACACCTTC. Its protein product is CASSFGEANYGYTF.

The table lists this clone with a count of one. The chain joins TRBV28 to TRBJ1-2, with unresolved D. From germline, CDR1 is MDHEN and CDR2 SYDVKM. The CDR3 extends over 14 amino acids. V dropped 7 bases and J dropped 7 bases, with 19 bases sitting between them. The DNA for the CDR3 is TGTGCCAGCAACCCGGGGAGATCGGCGGGTGGCTACACCTTC. Protein: CASNPGRSAGGYTF.